These 31 T cell receptor beta chains came from one sample sequenced in a study of shared clonotypes between healthy human individuals. Assay used: immunoSEQ multiplex PCR; TCRdb lists only in-frame clones, some missing. The sample holds roughly 1,600,000 clones; about 98.5% are singletons and the top ten take 0.36%. Sequencing was performed on naive CD4+ T cells sorted from blood. Sample subset: CD45RA+ positively selected. The receptors were gathered from a man aged 25 to 40 in good health.

The V and J genes are TRBV11-2 and TRBJ1-1, with 7 bases that match TRBD1. The CDR3 is made up of 14 amino acids. Per the germline V gene, CDR1 is SGHAT and CDR2 is FQNNGV. The V segment lost 5 bases and the J segment 4 bases; nucleotides outside the gene matches: 7. The CDR3 nucleotides read TGTGCCAGCAGCACCCGACAGGGTACCACTGAAGCTTTCTTT. Protein product: CASSTRQGTTEAFF. The full variable domain, completed using reference TRBV11-2 and TRBJ1-1, is EAGVAQSPRYKIIEKRQSVAFWCNPISGHATLYWYQQILGQGPKLLIQFQNNGVVDDSQLPKDRFSAERLKGVDSTLKIQPAKLEDSAVYLCASSTRQGTTEAFFGQGTRLTVV.

The chain carries TRBV7-9 and TRBJ2-7, with a weak D call TRBD2 (6 bases). The CDR3 runs 14 residues. V was pared by 5 bases and J by 3 bases, with 14 bases between. CDR1 is SEHNR and CDR2 is FQNEAQ in the germline V gene (reference sequence). In nucleotides, the CDR3 is TGTGCCAGCAGCGGGTTAGCGGCATTCTACGAGCAGTACTTC. Translation: CASSGLAAFYEQYF.

The chain recombines TRBV7-2 with TRBJ2-3; TRBD2 agrees at 10 bases. Looked up from germline, CDR1 is SGHTA and CDR2 is FQGNSA. V trimming: 2 bases; J trimming: 3 bases; junction bases outside the gene matches: 11. The CDR3 loop spans 18 amino acids. CDR3 protein: CASSLSSGRAGKTDTQYF. CDR3 coding DNA: TGTGCCAGCAGCTTATCGAGCGGGAGGGCCGGGAAGACAGATACGCAGTATTTT.

This rearrangement joins TRBV29-1 to TRBJ2-1; D is unclear. Trimming removed 6 bases at V and 0 bases at J, with 15 bases between. The CDR3 spans 15 residues. CDR1 is SQVTM and CDR2 is ANQGSEA in the germline V gene. In DNA, the CDR3 is TGCAGCGTCAATGACATGTCAGCCTCCTACAATGAGCAGTTCTTC. It codes for CSVNDMSASYNEQFF.

V gene TRBV2 combines with J gene TRBJ1-2, with a possible D match to TRBD1 (5 bases). This CDR3 contains 15 residues. Looked up from germline, CDR1 is SNHLY and CDR2 is FYNNEI. Trimming removed 2 bases at V and 5 bases at J, with 15 bases between. The CDR3 DNA reads as TGTGCCAGCAGTGAACCCAGGGCCGCTCATTATGGCTACACCTTC. Translated, it gives CASSEPRAAHYGYTF.

The rearrangement joins TRBV30 to TRBJ2-7, with TRBD2 as a possible D gene (6 bases). V was trimmed by 0 bases and J by 6 bases, leaving 15 bases between them. Per germline, CDR1 GTSNPN and CDR2 SVGIG (reference sequence). The CDR3 extends over 14 amino acids. The CDR3 reads CAWSVITGRGEQYF. The DNA for the CDR3 is TGTGCCTGGAGTGTAATAACTGGGCGGGGCGAGCAGTACTTC.

J is TRBJ2-5 and V is TRBV11-2, with 8 bases aligning to TRBD1. Germline-derived CDR1 and CDR2 are SGHAT and FQNNGV. The CDR3 is 15 amino acids. The trim removed 0 bases at V and 4 bases at J, leaving 4 bases unmatched. CDR3 residues: CASSLEDRGRETQYF. Here the CDR3 DNA reads TGTGCCAGCAGCTTAGAAGACAGGGGACGAGAGACCCAGTACTTC.

This rearrangement joins TRBV28 to TRBJ2-1; TRBD2 matches at 10 bases. The CDR3 spans 14 residues. Germline V lookup: CDR1 MDHEN, CDR2 SYDVKM. After removal of 5 bases from V and 6 bases from J, the junction contained 4 bases not matched to a gene. CDR3 bases: TGTGCCAGCAGTCCTAGCGGGAGACTCAATGAGCAGTTCTTC. Translation: CASSPSGRLNEQFF.

This chain uses TRBV11-2 with TRBJ2-1; possibly TRBD1 for D (5 bases). CDR3 length equals 19 residues. CDR1 SGHAT and CDR2 FQNNGV come from the germline V gene. The V end lost 2 bases, the J end lost 6 bases, and 26 bases lay between the germline ends. CDR3 protein: CASSLYPWVSRSQGNEQFF. CDR3 coding DNA: TGTGCCAGCAGCTTATACCCATGGGTTAGCCGATCCCAGGGCAATGAGCAGTTCTTC.

V usage is TRBV18 and J usage is TRBJ2-3; 10 bases are shared with TRBD2. In germline, CDR1 is KGHSH, CDR2 LQKENI. There are 15 residues in the CDR3. J gave up 4 bases and V 3 bases, and 4 bases lay outside the gene matches. CDR3 sequence (DNA): TGTGCCAGCTCACCTTCAGCGGGAGGGGCAGATACGCAGTATTTT. Translation: CASSPSAGGADTQYF.

This clone came up once. This chain links TRBV30 with TRBJ1-5, with D tentatively TRBD1 (5 bases). The CDR3 totals 16 residues. V was shortened by 2 bases and J by 7 bases, with 21 bases between the two germline ends. Germline V gene data show CDR1 as GTSNPN and CDR2 as SVGIG (reference sequence). The CDR3 DNA reads as TGTGCCTGGAGTCTGGGAGTCGACAGCCTCGGGCAGCCCCAGCATTTT. Translating gives CAWSLGVDSLGQPQHF.

V is TRBV5-4 and J is TRBJ2-6, with D tentatively TRBD2 (5 bases). In germline, CDR1 is SGHNT, CDR2 YYREEE (reference sequence). The CDR3 length is 17 residues. V was trimmed by 5 bases and J by 0 bases, leaving 15 bases between them. DNA for the CDR3: TGTGCCAGCAGTCCCCCGGGAATAAACTCTGGGGCCAACGTCCTGACTTTC. Translating gives CASSPPGINSGANVLTF.

The rearrangement links TRBV11-3 to TRBJ2-7; 10 positions match TRBD2. Germline V gene data show CDR1 as SGHNT and CDR2 as YENEEA. The CDR3 contains 16 residues. J was trimmed by 2 bases and V by 5 bases; bases with no gene match: 9. CDR3: CASSPGGLAVTYEQYF. The CDR3, as DNA: TGTGCCAGCAGCCCAGGTGGACTAGCGGTAACCTACGAGCAGTACTTC.

This clone was seen just once. This chain links TRBV15 with TRBJ2-6; possible D gene TRBD2, 6 bases. CDR1 LNHNV and CDR2 YYDKDF come from the germline V gene (reference sequence). Trimming took 0 bases from V and 5 from J, leaving 14 bases between them. This CDR3 has 17 amino acids. This chain's CDR3 is CATSREGGFERANVLTF. The CDR3 DNA reads as TGTGCCACCAGCAGAGAAGGAGGGTTCGAAAGGGCCAACGTCCTGACTTTC.

For this clone: Other DNA sequences in this specimen translate into the identical CDR3. This sequence joins TRBV19 and TRBJ2-3, with 9 nucleotides matching TRBD2. Germline-derived CDR1 and CDR2 are LNHDA and SQIVND (reference sequence). The V gene end was trimmed by 6 bases and the J gene end by 0 bases; junction bases not matched to a gene: 1. This CDR3 has 14 amino acids. CDR3 sequence reads: CASSLAGSTDTQYF. DNA of the CDR3: TGTGCCAGTAGCCTAGCGGGGAGCACAGATACGCAGTATTTT.

Concerning this clone: The junction shows a germline mismatch at one end, possibly a read error. The chain has TRBV15 and TRBJ2-5; a weak D match, TRBD2 (5 bases). Germline V gives CDR1 LNHNV, CDR2 YYDKDF (reference sequence). This CDR3 contains 12 residues. Here the CDR3 DNA reads TGTGCCACCAGCAGAGAGTGGGAGAGCCAGTACTTC. Its translation: CATSREWESQYF.

The chain uses TRBV6-5 and TRBJ1-5, with 7 bases lining up with TRBD1. J lost 3 bases, V lost 5 bases, and 4 bases had no gene match. The CDR3 extends over 14 amino acids. Germline-derived CDR1 and CDR2 are MNHEY and SVGAGI. CDR3: CASSPTGYNQPQHF. The CDR3 DNA is TGTGCCAGCAGTCCGACAGGGTACAATCAGCCCCAGCATTTT.

The chain employs TRBV5-1 and TRBJ2-7; 7 bases fit TRBD2. Losses at the gene ends were 1 base for V and 5 bases for J; bases not matched to a gene: 6. This CDR3 has 14 residues. Germline loops: CDR1 SGHRS, CDR2 YFSETQ. This CDR3 reads CASSLRWEGNEQYF. CDR3 nucleotides: TGCGCCAGCAGCTTGCGGTGGGAGGGCAACGAGCAGTACTTC.

The chain combines TRBV5-1 with TRBJ2-7, with D possibly being TRBD1 (5 bases). Germline CDR1 is SGHRS and CDR2 is YFSETQ. The V end was cut by 0 bases, the J end by 3 bases, with 16 bases between. The CDR3 runs to 16 residues. The CDR3 DNA is TGCGCCAGCAGCTTGGCGCAGGGTCGATTTCTCTACGAGCAGTACTTC. This translates into CASSLAQGRFLYEQYF. Together with reference TRBV5-1 and TRBJ2-7, the CDR3 gives the full variable domain: KAGVTQTPRYLIKTRGQQVTLSCSPISGHRSVSWYQQTPGQGLQFLFEYFSETQRNKGNFPGRFSGRQFSNSRSEMNVSTLELGDSALYLCASSLAQGRFLYEQYFGPGTRLTVT.

V and J are TRBV5-3 and TRBJ1-5; D unresolved. TRBV5-3 counts as an open reading frame of uncertain function. The CDR3 has 13 amino acids. V was shortened by 2 bases and J by 7 bases, with 10 bases between the two germline ends. The CDR3, as DNA: TGTGCCAGAAGCTTTATTAGAAGGCAGCCCCAGCATTTT. It codes for CARSFIRRQPQHF.

This chain connects TRBV5-6 to TRBJ1-5; D call uncertain. The CDR3 sequence is 16 residues long. Between the trimmed V and J ends, which lost 5 bases and 3 bases, there was a span of 18 bases. Germline CDR1 is SGHDT and CDR2 is YYEEEE. DNA for the CDR3: TGTGCCAGCAGTATTTCTCGCGGACTTCTCAATCAGCCCCAGCATTTT. Its protein product is CASSISRGLLNQPQHF. Full variable domain (outside the CDR3, taken from reference TRBV5-6 and TRBJ1-5): DAGVTQSPTHLIKTRGQQVTLRCSPKSGHDTVSWYQQALGQGPQFIFQYYEEEERQRGNFPDRFSGHQFPNYSSELNVNALLLGDSALYLCASSISRGLLNQPQHFGDGTRLSIL.

This rearrangement joins TRBV7-3 to TRBJ2-1; D gene ambiguous. Germline values: CDR1 SGHTA, CDR2 FQGTGA. This CDR3 spans 12 amino acids. Trimming removed 1 base from V and 4 bases from J, with 2 bases in between. The CDR3 DNA follows: TGTGCCAGCAGCTTAAGGTACAATGAGCAGTTCTTC. Encoded protein: CASSLRYNEQFF.

The chain's CDR3 is CASRAPFRVVDTEAFF. The CDR3 DNA follows: TGTGCCAGCAGGGCCCCCTTTAGGGTTGTTGATACTGAAGCTTTCTTT. The V gene is TRBV28, the J gene TRBJ1-1; unclear D gene. The CDR3 consists of 16 residues. The V end was cut by 6 bases, the J end by 5 bases, with 22 bases between. CDR1 is MDHEN and CDR2 is SYDVKM in the germline V gene.

V is TRBV27 and J is TRBJ2-2; D is perhaps TRBD1 (5 bases). CDR3 length: 15 amino acids. CDR1 is MNHEY and CDR2 is SMNVEV in the germline V gene (reference sequence). The V end was cut by 5 bases, the J end by 7 bases, with 17 bases between. CDR3: CASSARMRTIGELFF. DNA of the CDR3: TGTGCCAGCAGTGCTAGGATGAGGACAATCGGGGAGCTGTTTTTT.

V and J are TRBV5-1 and TRBJ2-1; TRBD2 matches at 10 bases. CDR1 SGHRS and CDR2 YFSETQ come from the germline V gene. V lost 1 base, J lost 0 bases, and 13 bases stayed unmatched. The CDR3 contains 20 residues. The CDR3 DNA is TGCGCCAGCAGCTTGTTCCCCACTAGCGGGACAGCAACCTCCTACAATGAGCAGTTCTTC. This sequence encodes CASSLFPTSGTATSYNEQFF.

V is TRBV5-4 and J is TRBJ2-5; D is undetermined. Trimming removed 4 bases at V and 5 bases at J, with 12 bases between. Germline CDR1 is SGHNT and CDR2 is YYREEE (reference sequence). The CDR3 spans 13 residues. The CDR3 reads CASSPQHRETQYF. The DNA for the CDR3 is TGTGCCAGCAGCCCCCAGCATCGGGAGACCCAGTACTTC. Using reference TRBV5-4 and TRBJ2-5 for the parts outside the CDR3, the full variable domain is ETGVTQSPTHLIKTRGQQVTLRCSSQSGHNTVSWYQQALGQGPQFIFQYYREEENGRGNFPPRFSGLQFPNYSSELNVNALELDDSALYLCASSPQHRETQYFGPGTRLLVL.

This chain connects TRBV9 to TRBJ2-1; maybe TRBD1 (5 bases). Germline V lookup: CDR1 SGDLS, CDR2 YYNGEE. The CDR3 spans 15 residues. V was pared by 0 bases and J by 7 bases, with 14 bases between. CDR3 in amino acids: CASSVVVSQGNEQFF. Written as DNA, the CDR3 is TGTGCCAGCAGCGTAGTGGTAAGCCAGGGAAATGAGCAGTTCTTC.

The chain combines TRBV7-5 with TRBJ2-1; the D call in the table, TRBD2, was not verified against the DNA. TRBV7-5 is marked as a pseudogene. The CDR3 sequence is 17 residues long. CDR3 in amino acids: CARSSGLAGTSYNEQFF. CDR3 in DNA: TGTGCCAGAAGCTCGGGACTAGCGGGGACCTCCTACAATGAGCAGTTCTTC.

The gene calls are TRBV6-5 and TRBJ2-1; the match to TRBD2 covers 7 bases. The V gene's germline CDR1 is MNHEY and CDR2 SVGAGI. J lost 10 bases, V lost 5 bases, and 14 bases had no gene match. The CDR3 is 15 amino acids. The CDR3 region is CASSLSGTTVGEQFF. The DNA for the CDR3 is TGTGCCAGCAGTCTTTCCGGGACTACGGTGGGCGAGCAGTTCTTC.

For this clone: Other DNA sequences in this specimen translate into the identical CDR3. The V and J genes are TRBV18 and TRBJ2-2, with D unclear. Looked up from germline, CDR1 is KGHSH and CDR2 is LQKENI. The CDR3 spans 15 residues. V was pared by 3 bases and J by 0 bases, with 8 bases between. CDR3: CASSPVGPNTGELFF. CDR3 in DNA: TGTGCCAGCTCACCGGTTGGGCCGAACACCGGGGAGCTGTTTTTT.

This rearrangement joins TRBV18 to TRBJ2-3, with 9 bases that match TRBD1. Germline assignment: CDR1 KGHSH and CDR2 LQKENI. CDR3 length equals 15 residues. V lost 1 base and J lost 3; bases outside the gene matches: 2. DNA for the CDR3: TGTGCCAGCTCACCACTTGGACAGGGGACAGATACGCAGTATTTT. This translates into CASSPLGQGTDTQYF.